Listed below are T cell receptor beta chains from one sample, sequenced in a study of cytomegalovirus exposure and HLA in healthy donors. TCRdb's table, derived via immunoSEQ multiplex PCR, lists solely in-frame clones and lacks some. The sample lists 150,000 to 200,000 clones; about 83% were seen once. Sequencing was carried out using PBMCs. These receptors all come from a female donor in good health and CMV-seronegative. Each CDR3 is given with its conserved first and last residue. Fields, in order: clone size, J gene, V gene, D gene, CDR3 DNA, CDR3 protein. A D gene is named only where the DNA matches it firmly. Clone size is shown for a subset of rows, as once, few, many or a class of expanded clone.

size: -; J: TRBJ1-1; V: TRBV7-9; D: -; DNA: TGTTCCAGCAGCTTATTCTCGGACACTGAAGCTTTCTTT; CDR3: CSSSLFSDTEAFF
size: -; J: TRBJ1-5; V: TRBV4-2; D: -; DNA: TGTGCCAGCAGCCAAGACCCACGGACAGACAATCAGCCCCAGCATTTT; CDR3: CASSQDPRTDNQPQHF
size: -; J: TRBJ1-5; V: TRBV2; D: -; DNA: TGTGCCAGCAGTGTAGATAGCAATCAGCCCCAGCATTTT; CDR3: CASSVDSNQPQHF
size: -; J: TRBJ1-2; V: TRBV5-5; D: -; DNA: TGTGCCAGCAGCTCTACGGGGGGGAACTATGGCTACACCTTC; CDR3: CASSSTGGNYGYTF
size: -; J: TRBJ1-1; V: TRBV7-3; D: -; DNA: TGTGCCAGCAGCTTAACGGGGAGTTGGGGCACTGAAGCTTTCTTT; CDR3: CASSLTGSWGTEAFF
size: -; J: TRBJ2-7; V: TRBV7-6; D: -; DNA: TGTGCCGGCAGCTTGGGGGCAGGCCCATCCTACGAGCAGTACTTC; CDR3: CAGSLGAGPSYEQYF
size: -; J: TRBJ2-2; V: TRBV5-8; D: -; DNA: TGTGCCAGCAGCTTGGGGCAGGGATTTACCGGGGAGCTGTTTTTT; CDR3: CASSLGQGFTGELFF
size: few; J: TRBJ1-5; V: TRBV6-5; D: -; DNA: TGTGCCAGCAGTTACAAACAGACCAATCAGCCCCAGCATTTT; CDR3: CASSYKQTNQPQHF
size: -; J: TRBJ2-3; V: TRBV29-1; D: -; DNA: TGCAGCGTTTTGTTAGCTCATAGCACAGATACGCAGTATTTT; CDR3: CSVLLAHSTDTQYF
size: -; J: TRBJ1-5; V: TRBV4-1; D: TRBD1; DNA: TGCGCCAGCAGCCAGGCCGGGACAGGGAATCAGCCCCAGCATTTT; CDR3: CASSQAGTGNQPQHF
size: -; J: TRBJ2-7; V: TRBV7-2; D: TRBD1; DNA: TGTGCCAGCAGCTTACAGGGGGCGGACGAGCAGTACTTC; CDR3: CASSLQGADEQYF
size: -; J: TRBJ1-2; V: TRBV2; D: TRBD1; DNA: TGTGCCAGCCTTGTTAGGGACAGGGGGAACTATGGCTACACCTTC; CDR3: CASLVRDRGNYGYTF
size: -; J: TRBJ1-5; V: TRBV6-5; D: -; DNA: TGTGCCAGCAGGGAGGTAGGTAGCAATCAGCCCCAGCATTTT; CDR3: CASREVGSNQPQHF